This T cell receptor beta chain appears in the sequencing data of a study of blood T cell repertoires in COVID-19. The table lists this clone with a few counts. The table came from immunoSEQ multiplex PCR; TCRdb's copy has only in-frame clones and leaves some out. The sample holds hundreds of thousands of clones, under 90% seen once. V shed 2 bases, J shed 7 bases, and the junction held 7 bases outside the gene matches. This CDR3 has 16 residues. Germline CDR1 SGHTA, CDR2 FQGNSA. Sequencing was carried out using PBMCs or T cells enriched from blood (not recorded which). The receptor was derived from a woman in her 50s who had been exposed to COVID-19. The rearrangement links TRBV7-2 to TRBJ1-6, with TRBD1 identical over 8 bases. The CDR3 here is CASSLTQGAWNSPLHF. For the CDR3, the DNA is TGTGCCAGCAGCTTAACGCAGGGGGCGTGGAATTCACCCCTCCACTTT.